This TCR beta chain was observed in a study of T cell clonality in common variable immunodeficiency. Libraries were prepared by immunoSEQ multiplex PCR; TCRdb keeps only in-frame clonotypes and omits some of them. This repertoire holds about 15,000 clones, and none appear only once. Broader study findings: CVID subjects shared fewer TCRbeta clones than healthy controls did. Common variable immunodeficiency TCR beta sequences reportedly had fewer deletions and N-nucleotide insertions.

Germline V gene data show CDR1 as SGHRS and CDR2 as YFSETQ. The CDR3 has 14 amino acids. On this clone: Its antigen is currently unknown. The read stops 3 residues short of the end of the CDR3; the missing end is completed from the germline J gene.

Sequencing used peripheral blood mononuclear cells. This clonotype was sampled from a human donor with common variable immunodeficiency. This chain uses TRBV5-1 with TRBJ2-3, with D perhaps TRBD1 (5 bases). The part of the CDR3 DNA that was read is TGCGCCAGCAGCTTGGGGGGCTCCCAAAACACG. Protein: CASSLGGSQNT. The full CDR3 reads CASSLGGSQNTQYF.